This T cell receptor beta chain originates from a study of cytomegalovirus exposure and HLA in healthy donors. Comment on this clone: The target antigen is unknown.

PCR involved 60 Vbeta and 13 Jbeta primers. The data were produced by immunoSEQ multiplex PCR, yet TCRdb's version contains in-frame clones alone and is incomplete. The data hold roughly 130,000 clones, with 74% observed a single time. Study-wide points: Earlier analysis found most TCR beta V segments productive about 87% or about 30% of the time. Analysis performed later found more than 15,000 TCR beta sequences associated with HLA alleles at 0.05 false discovery rate.

CDR1 is MNHEY and CDR2 is SVGAGI in the germline V gene. This CDR3 comprises 15 residues. The V and J ends lost 6 bases and 4 bases, in that order; junction bases with no gene match: 9. Sequencing was done on a sample of PBMCs. V is TRBV6-5 and J is TRBJ2-7; TRBD2 matches at 10 bases. The origin of this receptor is a woman in her forties or fifties in good health and CMV-seropositive. CDR3 sequence reads: CASRSSGGVSYEQYF. The DNA for the CDR3 is TGTGCCAGCAGATCAAGCGGGGGGGTGTCTTACGAGCAGTACTTC.